These 30 T cell receptor beta chains were sequenced from one sample in a study of OX40 agonist ivuxolimab in advanced cancers. Assay used: immunoSEQ multiplex PCR; TCRdb lists only in-frame clones, some missing. Found here are roughly 45,000 clones, about 86% of them singletons; the top ten hold 30% to 35%. The specimen comprised CD4+ or CD8+ T cells sorted from blood, sampled in a trial of the OX40 agonist ivuxolimab. Receptor source: an adult with an advanced solid tumor such as melanoma, head and neck, liver or kidney cancer.

The rearrangement uses TRBV2 and TRBJ2-5, with 8 bases identical to TRBD1. This CDR3 is built from 15 residues. V shed 3 bases, J shed 7 bases, and the junction held 10 bases outside the gene matches. The germline gives CDR1 SNHLY, CDR2 FYNNEI. CDR3 amino acids: CASSDRTGSMGTQYF. CDR3 nucleotide sequence: TGTGCCAGCAGTGACAGGACAGGGAGTATGGGGACCCAGTACTTC.

The chain employs TRBV18 and TRBJ2-1; 10 bases match TRBD1. J gave up 7 bases and V 4 bases, and 7 bases lay outside the gene matches. Germline V gene sequence: CDR1 KGHSH, CDR2 LQKENI. The CDR3 has 15 amino acids. DNA for the CDR3: TGTGCCAGCTCACGCACTCCGGGACAGGGGAATGAGCAGTTCTTC. As protein: CASSRTPGQGNEQFF.

The chain recombines TRBV18 with TRBJ1-3; 8 nucleotides match TRBD1. Trimming cost V 6 bases and J 3 bases; bases outside gene matches: 4. The CDR3 is made up of 14 amino acids. The V gene's germline CDR1 is KGHSH and CDR2 LQKENI. This CDR3 reads CASSQGANGNTIYF. In DNA form, the CDR3 reads TGTGCCAGCTCGCAGGGGGCTAATGGAAACACCATATATTTT.

V is TRBV5-4 and J is TRBJ2-3; D tentatively reads TRBD1 or TRBD2 (5 bases each). Germline V gives CDR1 SGHNT, CDR2 YYREEE (reference sequence). The germline V and J ends were trimmed by 7 bases and 1 base, with 13 bases remaining between them. This CDR3 contains 14 residues. For the CDR3, the DNA is TGTGCCAGCCGGGACGAGACTCGCACAGATACGCAGTATTTT. Amino acids: CASRDETRTDTQYF.

The chain couples TRBV5-4 to TRBJ2-1; TRBD1 agrees at 11 bases. This CDR3 comprises 15 residues. The V gene end was trimmed by 6 bases and the J gene end by 9 bases; junction bases not matched to a gene: 11. Germline-derived CDR1 and CDR2 are SGHNT and YYREEE (reference sequence). This CDR3 reads CASKRTGGLLVEQFF. CDR3 DNA: TGTGCCAGCAAGAGGACAGGGGGCCTTCTCGTTGAGCAGTTCTTC.

This chain connects TRBV9 to TRBJ2-7; D gene ambiguous. Germline V gene data show CDR1 as SGDLS and CDR2 as YYNGEE. This CDR3 comprises 13 residues. Trimming took 0 bases from V and 4 from J, leaving 8 bases between them. CDR3 in DNA: TGTGCCAGCAGCGTAGATGGCGGTTACGAGCAGTACTTC. Translating gives CASSVDGGYEQYF. Full variable domain (remainder filled in from reference TRBV9 and TRBJ2-7): DSGVTQTPKHLITATGQRVTLRCSPRSGDLSVYWYQQSLDQGLQFLIQYYNGEERAKGNILERFSAQQFPDLHSELNLSSLELGDSALYFCASSVDGGYEQYFGPGTRLTVT.

The rearrangement uses TRBV21-1 and TRBJ2-7; the DNA was not used to check the table's D call, TRBD2. TRBV21-1 is deemed a pseudogene. This CDR3 has 18 amino acids. Here the CDR3 DNA reads TGTGCCAGCAGCAAAAAAGGCCCGTTGGGCGGGGCCATCTACGAGCAGTACTTC. This translates into CASSKKGPLGGAIYEQYF.

The J gene is TRBJ1-5, the V gene TRBV6-5; D uncertain. The CDR3 totals 15 residues. The V end was cut by 5 bases, the J end by 0 bases, with 11 bases between. Germline values: CDR1 MNHEY, CDR2 SVGAGI. In nucleotides, the CDR3 is TGTGCCAGCAGTCTCCACAGTCTTAGCAATCAGCCCCAGCATTTT. This translates into CASSLHSLSNQPQHF.

V is TRBV7-3 and J is TRBJ1-5, with D hard to call. There are 14 residues in the CDR3. Germline V gives CDR1 SGHTA, CDR2 FQGTGA. Trimming took off 7 bases at V and 1 base at J, with 11 bases between the two ends. CDR3 protein: CASNPGHSNQPQHF. The CDR3 DNA sequence: TGTGCCAGCAACCCGGGCCACAGCAATCAGCCCCAGCATTTT.

The chain combines TRBV27 with TRBJ2-3, with a possible D match to TRBD1 (5 bases). Deletions cut 6 bases from V and 3 bases from J, with 13 bases between. CDR3 length equals 14 residues. Germline CDR1 and CDR2: MNHEY and SMNVEV (reference sequence). CDR3 loop: CASSAGQGTDTQYF. CDR3 bases: TGTGCCAGCAGCGCCGGGCAGGGAACAGATACGCAGTATTTT.

The chain joins TRBV11-2 to TRBJ1-4; perhaps TRBD1 as D (5 bases). The CDR3 sequence is 15 residues long. The V gene lost 5 bases and the J gene lost 3 bases, with 13 bases spanning the gap. Per germline, CDR1 SGHAT and CDR2 FQNNGV. The CDR3 DNA is TGTGCCAGCAGCCTGGGGGGGATGGCTAATGAAAAACTGTTTTTT. This codes for CASSLGGMANEKLFF. The full variable domain, its missing parts supplied by reference TRBV11-2 and TRBJ1-4, is EAGVAQSPRYKIIEKRQSVAFWCNPISGHATLYWYQQILGQGPKLLIQFQNNGVVDDSQLPKDRFSAERLKGVDSTLKIQPAKLEDSAVYLCASSLGGMANEKLFFGSGTQLSVL.

This clone was detected once. This chain joins TRBV2 and TRBJ1-3; tentative D call: TRBD1 (5 bases). This CDR3 contains 15 residues. V lost 5 bases to trimming and J lost 0 bases, with 11 bases between them. Germline CDR1 and CDR2: SNHLY and FYNNEI. CDR3 loop: CASSLRVSSGNTIYF. DNA of the CDR3: TGTGCCAGCAGTCTCAGGGTTTCCTCTGGAAACACCATATATTTT.

The V and J genes are TRBV7-9 and TRBJ1-4, with TRBD1 identical over 7 bases. The V and J ends lost 1 base and 7 bases, in that order; junction bases with no gene match: 6. The CDR3 totals 15 residues. Germline loops: CDR1 SEHNR, CDR2 FQNEAQ (reference sequence). DNA for the CDR3: TGTGCCAGCAGCTTAGGACAGGGTCCCAGTGAAAAACTGTTTTTT. This sequence encodes CASSLGQGPSEKLFF.

This chain joins TRBV6-6 and TRBJ2-5, with TRBD2 matching over 11 bases. Per germline, CDR1 MNHNY and CDR2 SVGAGI (reference sequence). The junction had 6 bases not matched to a gene; V was cut back by 9 bases and J by 0 bases. The CDR3 loop spans 15 amino acids. The CDR3 bases are TGTGCCAGTTTCTCTAGCGGGGGGTACCAAGAGACCCAGTACTTC. It codes for CASFSSGGYQETQYF.

V gene TRBV15 combines with J gene TRBJ2-6, with a weak D call TRBD1 (5 bases). Germline CDR1 LNHNV, CDR2 YYDKDF (reference sequence). The germline V and J ends were trimmed by 4 bases and 0 bases, with 7 bases remaining between them. This CDR3 is built from 15 residues. The DNA of the CDR3 is TGTGCCACCAGCATTGGACACTCTGGGGCCAACGTCCTGACTTTC. Its translation: CATSIGHSGANVLTF. Complete variable domain (other parts from reference TRBV15 and TRBJ2-6): DAMVIQNPRYQVTQFGKPVTLSCSQTLNHNVMYWYQQKSSQAPKLLFHYYDKDFNNEADTPDNFQSRRPNTSFCFLDIRSPGLGDTAMYLCATSIGHSGANVLTFGAGSRLTVL.

The chain is built from TRBV10-1 and TRBJ1-4; D is perhaps TRBD1 (6 bases). The CDR3 spans 14 residues. V gave up 2 bases and J gave up 7 bases, with 11 bases separating them. Germline-derived CDR1 and CDR2 are WNHNN and SYGVQD (reference sequence). The CDR3 DNA reads as TGCGCCAGCAGTGAGGGCCAGGGGAGTGAAAAACTGTTTTTT. Protein product: CASSEGQGSEKLFF.

The chain is built from TRBV5-1 and TRBJ2-7; TRBD1 matches 10 bases. In germline, CDR1 is SGHRS, CDR2 YFSETQ. The CDR3 totals 14 residues. The V gene end was trimmed by 5 bases and the J gene end by 5 bases; junction bases not matched to a gene: 7. As DNA, the CDR3 is TGCGCCAGCAGTTCCGCCGGGACAGGGGACGAGCAGTACTTC. Residues: CASSSAGTGDEQYF.

This clone was detected only a few times. This rearrangement joins TRBV11-3 to TRBJ2-5; D might be TRBD1 (5 bases). This CDR3 has 13 amino acids. Germline V gives CDR1 SGHNT, CDR2 YENEEA. The germline V and J ends were trimmed by 2 bases and 2 bases, with 6 bases remaining between them. The CDR3 loop reads CASSLKGQETQYF. CDR3 coding DNA: TGTGCCAGCAGCTTAAAGGGGCAAGAGACCCAGTACTTC.

The chain has TRBV28 and TRBJ2-5; possible D gene TRBD2, 6 bases. The CDR3 runs 14 residues. V was trimmed by 6 bases and J by 2 bases, leaving 13 bases between them. Germline CDR1 MDHEN, CDR2 SYDVKM. CDR3 in DNA: TGTGCCAGCAGCCCTGCGGGACCTCAAGAGACCCAGTACTTC. Protein product: CASSPAGPQETQYF.

V is TRBV29-1 and J is TRBJ2-7; 7 bases line up with TRBD2. Germline V gives CDR1 SQVTM, CDR2 ANQGSEA. The CDR3 totals 14 residues. V lost 3 bases and J lost 4; bases outside the gene matches: 9. CDR3 bases: TGCAGCGTTGAGGAATCGGGGGGTACTTACGAGCAGTACTTC. This encodes CSVEESGGTYEQYF.

The V call is TRBV5-1, the J call TRBJ1-3, with a tentative D call TRBD1 (6 bases). CDR3 length: 15 amino acids. Germline V CDR1 and CDR2: SGHRS, YFSETQ. The germline V and J ends were trimmed by 1 base and 3 bases, with 11 bases remaining between them. CDR3 coding DNA: TGCGCCAGCAGCTTGTCGGGGGCGAATGGAAACACCATATATTTT. Residues: CASSLSGANGNTIYF.

The chain is built from TRBV19 and TRBJ1-2; D gene unclear. The CDR3 is 13 residues long. From germline, CDR1 is LNHDA and CDR2 SQIVND (reference sequence). With 6 bases removed from V and 0 bases from J, the gap between germline ends came to 8 bases. The CDR3 bases are TGTGCCAGTAGAGATGTTCCTAACTATGGCTACACCTTC. It encodes CASRDVPNYGYTF.

The chain uses TRBV7-9 and TRBJ2-6, with D unclear. Per the germline V gene, CDR1 is SEHNR and CDR2 is FQNEAQ (reference sequence). Trimming shortened V by 3 bases and J by 10 bases, and 7 bases separated the two germline ends. The CDR3 consists of 12 residues. The CDR3 loop is CASSLLGNVLTF. The DNA for the CDR3 is TGTGCCAGCAGCTTGTTAGGGAACGTCCTGACTTTC.

The V gene is TRBV7-3, the J gene TRBJ1-1, with D perhaps TRBD1 (5 bases). Trimming took 1 base from V and 4 from J, leaving 19 bases between them. The CDR3 has 17 amino acids. Germline assignment: CDR1 SGHTA and CDR2 FQGTGA. In DNA form, the CDR3 reads TGTGCCAGCAGCTTAAACCCGGCAGGGCCTTTGGGCACTGAAGCTTTCTTT. It yields the protein CASSLNPAGPLGTEAFF. The variable domain in full, completed from reference TRBV7-3 and TRBJ1-1, reads GAGVSQTPSNKVTEKGKYVELRCDPISGHTALYWYRQSLGQGPEFLIYFQGTGAADDSGLPNDRFFAVRPEGSVSTLKIQRTERGDSAVYLCASSLNPAGPLGTEAFFGQGTRLTVV.

V gene TRBV6-6 combines with J gene TRBJ1-6; 8 bases align to TRBD1. The ends lost 0 bases at V and 7 bases at J; junction bases unmatched: 5. In germline, CDR1 is MNHNY, CDR2 SVGAGI (reference sequence). The CDR3 totals 16 residues. The DNA for the CDR3 is TGTGCCAGCAGTTACTCTACACAGGGGGGGAATTCACCCCTCCACTTT. Protein product: CASSYSTQGGNSPLHF.

The chain employs TRBV6-5 and TRBJ2-5; tentatively, D is TRBD2 (6 bases). Trimming pared 7 bases from V and 2 bases from J, leaving 11 bases between. From germline, CDR1 is MNHEY and CDR2 SVGAGI. The CDR3 sequence is 13 residues long. CDR3 bases: TGTGCCAGCAATGGGGACTTTCAAGAGACCCAGTACTTC. As protein: CASNGDFQETQYF.

The chain is built from TRBV7-9 and TRBJ1-2; TRBD1 agrees at 8 bases. Trimming cost V 5 bases and J 8 bases; bases outside gene matches: 13. CDR3 length: 15 amino acids. The V gene's germline CDR1 is SEHNR and CDR2 FQNEAQ (reference sequence). CDR3 DNA sequence: TGTGCCAGCAGCCCCACCGGACAGGGACTGGGAGGCTACACCTTC. Residues: CASSPTGQGLGGYTF. Full variable domain (remainder filled in from reference TRBV7-9 and TRBJ1-2): DTGVSQNPRHKITKRGQNVTFRCDPISEHNRLYWYRQTLGQGPEFLTYFQNEAQLEKSRLLSDRFSAERPKGSFSTLEIQRTEQGDSAMYLCASSPTGQGLGGYTFGSGTRLTVV.

Written as DNA, the CDR3 is TGTGCCAGCAGTTTACGCGGGGGCGGCTATGGCTACACCTTC. This sequence encodes CASSLRGGGYGYTF. The chain couples TRBV28 to TRBJ1-2, with D perhaps TRBD1 (6 bases). This CDR3 contains 14 residues. The ends were cut back, 2 bases at V and 4 bases at J, with 11 bases in the middle. The germline gives CDR1 MDHEN, CDR2 SYDVKM.

The chain uses TRBV6-4 and TRBJ1-3; D ambiguous. This CDR3 comprises 10 residues. The germline V gene encodes CDR1 MRHNA and CDR2 SNTAGT. V was shortened by 4 bases and J by 9 bases, with 4 bases between the two germline ends. The CDR3 sequence: CASSVSTIYF. Written as DNA, the CDR3 is TGTGCCAGCAGTGTCTCCACCATATATTTT.

The table lists this clone with a count of one. The V call is TRBV27, the J call TRBJ2-2; possibly TRBD1 for D (5 bases). Germline V lookup: CDR1 MNHEY, CDR2 SMNVEV (reference sequence). This CDR3 is 13 amino acids long. Trimming took off 5 bases at V and 8 bases at J, with 12 bases between the two ends. This CDR3 is CASSQVGPGELFF. The DNA of the CDR3 is TGTGCCAGCAGTCAGGTGGGGCCGGGGGAGCTGTTTTTT.